Each of the 24 T cell receptor beta chains below was sequenced from the same sample in a study of blood T cell repertoires in COVID-19 (dated by TCRdb to about 2020). The protocol used for the library was the immunoSEQ multiplex PCR assay. TCRdb obtained this table from immuneACCESS and retained in-frame rearrangements with V and J assigned. These tables miss some clones; where compared with another copy, unresolved V genes account for less than half of the shortfall, and the remainder is unexplained. Recorded for this sample are some 66,000 clones; about 86% of them occurred a single time. The ten biggest clones cover 6.9% of the sample. Sequencing used peripheral blood. The origin of the receptors is a man aged 50 to 60 with active COVID-19.

The rearrangement links TRBV19 to TRBJ1-5, with D unresolved. Trimming stripped 5 bases from V and 0 bases from J, with 14 bases between. CDR1 is LNHDA and CDR2 is SQIVND in the germline V gene (reference sequence). CDR3 size: 16 residues. The CDR3 protein is CASSYRMGYSNQPQHF. The DNA for the CDR3 is TGTGCCAGTAGTTATCGAATGGGCTATAGCAATCAGCCCCAGCATTTT.

The J gene is TRBJ1-3, the V gene TRBV5-1; TRBD1 is a possible D gene (6 bases). Germline V gene lookup returns CDR1 SGHRS and CDR2 YFSETQ. V lost 4 bases, J lost 0 bases, and 11 bases lay in between. There are 15 residues in the CDR3. CDR3 in amino acids: CASSQTGNSGNTIYF. The CDR3 DNA reads TGCGCCAGCAGCCAAACAGGGAACTCTGGAAACACCATATATTTT.

The chain employs TRBV30 and TRBJ2-3; 10 nucleotides line up with TRBD2. V was clipped by 3 bases and J by 2 bases; unmatched bases: 11. This CDR3 region has 17 residues. CDR1 is GTSNPN and CDR2 is SVGIG in the germline V gene (reference sequence). The CDR3 is CAWSVMWTSGLTDTQYF. The CDR3 DNA is TGTGCCTGGAGCGTGATGTGGACTAGCGGCCTCACAGATACGCAGTATTTT.

The gene calls are TRBV6-5 and TRBJ1-5, with a weak D call TRBD1 (5 bases). Germline CDR1 MNHEY, CDR2 SVGAGI. The CDR3 is made up of 15 amino acids. Trimming removed 5 bases from V and 0 bases from J, with 11 bases in between. This CDR3 is CASSRGGGSNQPQHF. In DNA form, the CDR3 reads TGTGCCAGCAGTAGGGGTGGCGGTAGCAATCAGCCCCAGCATTTT.

V usage is TRBV2 and J usage is TRBJ1-5; tentatively, D is TRBD1 (5 bases). CDR3 size: 12 residues. Germline assignment: CDR1 SNHLY and CDR2 FYNNEI. Trimming removed 4 bases from V and 7 bases from J, with 8 bases in between. CDR3 nucleotide sequence: TGTGCCAGCAGTGTCCAGGGACAGCCCCAGCATTTT. Translating it yields CASSVQGQPQHF. The full variable domain, its missing parts supplied by reference TRBV2 and TRBJ1-5, is EPEVTQTPSHQVTQMGQEVILRCVPISNHLYFYWYRQILGQKVEFLVSFYNNEISEKSEIFDDQFSVERPDGSNFTLKIRSTKLEDSAMYFCASSVQGQPQHFGDGTRLSIL.

The chain links TRBV5-1 to TRBJ2-1, with 8 bases that match TRBD1. Germline V gives CDR1 SGHRS, CDR2 YFSETQ. CDR3 length: 11 amino acids. V lost 6 bases and J lost 7; bases outside the gene matches: 0. CDR3 in DNA: TGCGCCAGCAACAGGGGGAATGAGCAGTTCTTC. This encodes CASNRGNEQFF.

At least ten counts were recorded for this clone. This chain uses TRBV24-1 with TRBJ2-3, with D possibly TRBD1 on 6 matching bases. Germline V lookup: CDR1 KGHDR, CDR2 SFDVKD. Trimming stripped 4 bases from V and 9 bases from J, with 19 bases between. The CDR3 consists of 15 residues. CDR3 residues: CATSDPLQGPGTQYF. CDR3 nucleotides: TGTGCCACCAGTGACCCTCTACAGGGCCCGGGCACGCAGTATTTT.

The chain joins TRBV6-1 to TRBJ2-1; D ambiguous. Germline V gene sequence: CDR1 MNHNS, CDR2 SASEGT. The CDR3 runs to 13 residues. Trimming removed 1 base at V and 9 bases at J, with 10 bases between. The CDR3 reads CASSEESRSEQFF. The CDR3 nucleotides read TGTGCCAGCAGTGAAGAGAGCCGGAGTGAGCAGTTCTTC.

This clone was recorded once. The genes are TRBV3-1 (or the pseudogene TRBV3-2) and TRBJ2-3; 9 nucleotides line up with TRBD2. V shed 0 bases, J shed 2 bases, and the junction held 12 bases outside the gene matches. This CDR3 region has 19 residues. The germline CDR1 and CDR2 sequences are LGHDT and YNNKEL (reference sequence). CDR3: CASSQEDLAGLRDTDTQYF. CDR3 nucleotide sequence: TGTGCCAGCAGCCAAGAAGACCTAGCGGGGTTAAGGGACACAGATACGCAGTATTTT.

This clone was picked up one time. The chain joins TRBV6-2 or TRBV6-3 to TRBJ1-5; 12 nucleotides agree with TRBD1. V dropped 2 bases and J dropped 4; count of bases not matched to a gene: 18. CDR3 length: 21 amino acids. Germline CDR1 is MNHEY and CDR2 is SVGEGT. The CDR3 DNA sequence: TGTGCCAGCAGTTACCCGAGTCTCCGGGACAGGGGGCCGCAACCGAATCAGCCCCAGCATTTT. Encoded protein: CASSYPSLRDRGPQPNQPQHF.

The CDR3 protein is CASSPRSAGGLSNEQFF. CDR3 coding DNA: TGTGCCAGCAGCCCCCGTTCTGCGGGGGGGCTAAGTAATGAGCAGTTCTTC. J is TRBJ2-1 and V is TRBV7-3; 9 bases are shared with TRBD2. The CDR3 spans 17 residues. Losses at the gene ends were 5 bases for V and 7 bases for J; bases not matched to a gene: 15. CDR1 is SGHTA, CDR2 FQGTGA, per germline.

The gene calls are TRBV3-1 (or the pseudogene TRBV3-2) and TRBJ1-5; no definite D call. The CDR3 covers 16 residues. Germline V CDR1 and CDR2: LGHDT, YNNKEL (reference sequence). Trimming took off 1 base at V and 2 bases at J, with 12 bases between the two ends. The CDR3 loop is CASSQGHTSGNQPQHF. The CDR3 nucleotides are TGTGCCAGCAGCCAAGGACACACAAGTGGCAATCAGCCCCAGCATTTT.

The CDR3 bases are TGTGCCAGCATCGTCACTAGCGGGGTTGACAATGAGCAGTTCTTC. Protein product: CASIVTSGVDNEQFF. This sequence joins TRBV11-2 and TRBJ2-1, with 10 bases lining up with TRBD2. V was pared by 7 bases and J by 5 bases, with 8 bases of the junction left unmatched. This CDR3 is 15 amino acids long. CDR1 and CDR2 (germline): SGHAT, FQNNGV.

The rearrangement links TRBV6-5 to TRBJ2-5, with D possibly matching TRBD1 (5 bases). Germline values: CDR1 MNHEY, CDR2 SVGAGI. V was shortened by 10 bases and J by 2 bases, with 20 bases between the two germline ends. This CDR3 region has 15 residues. CDR3 sequence reads: CATRRDPYMQETQYF. DNA for the CDR3: TGTGCCACCCGCAGGGATCCTTACATGCAAGAGACCCAGTACTTC.

This chain links TRBV6-5 with TRBJ1-5, with 9 bases identical to TRBD1. Germline lookup yields CDR1 MNHEY and CDR2 SVGAGI. This CDR3 is 15 amino acids long. V shed 6 bases and J 1 base; nucleotides not matched to a gene: 4. The CDR3 reads CASSGQGISNQPQHF. The CDR3 DNA is TGTGCCAGCAGCGGACAGGGGATCAGCAATCAGCCCCAGCATTTT.

This clone was counted once. The rearrangement joins TRBV6-5 to TRBJ2-7; 9 bases match TRBD1. The CDR3 length is 15 residues. J was trimmed by 2 bases and V by 6 bases; bases with no gene match: 8. CDR1 is MNHEY and CDR2 is SVGAGI in the germline V gene. CDR3 in amino acids: CASRSGQGKAYEQYF. CDR3 in DNA: TGTGCCAGCAGGTCCGGACAGGGGAAGGCCTACGAGCAGTACTTC.

V is TRBV7-9 and J is TRBJ1-6; D ambiguous. This CDR3 is 17 amino acids long. The germline V gene has CDR1 SEHNR and CDR2 FQNEAQ (reference sequence). V was clipped by 5 bases and J by 7 bases, with 21 bases between them. CDR3 DNA: TGTGCCAGCAGCCCCAACACAGTCACTCTATCGAATTCACCCCTCCACTTT. Amino acids: CASSPNTVTLSNSPLHF.

The rearrangement links TRBV14 to TRBJ1-6, with unresolved D. Between the trimmed V and J ends, which lost 0 bases and 4 bases, there was a span of 4 bases. Germline V gene lookup returns CDR1 SGHDN and CDR2 FVKESK. The CDR3 contains 14 residues. The CDR3 DNA is TGTGCCAGCAGCCAAGAACAGTATAATTCACCCCTCCACTTT. Protein product: CASSQEQYNSPLHF.

V and J are TRBV7-9 and TRBJ2-1; the match to TRBD2 covers 8 bases. Germline values: CDR1 SEHNR, CDR2 FQNEAQ (reference sequence). With 5 bases clipped from V and 6 bases from J, the junction kept 3 bases outside the gene matches. The CDR3 is 13 amino acids. CDR3 protein: CASSPGGSNEQFF. In DNA form, the CDR3 reads TGTGCCAGCAGCCCGGGAGGGAGCAATGAGCAGTTCTTC. The variable domain in full, with the rest retrieved from reference TRBV7-9 and TRBJ2-1, is DTGVSQNPRHKITKRGQNVTFRCDPISEHNRLYWYRQTLGQGPEFLTYFQNEAQLEKSRLLSDRFSAERPKGSFSTLEIQRTEQGDSAMYLCASSPGGSNEQFFGPGTRLTVL.

In this sample, this clone turned up once. This chain uses TRBV2 with TRBJ2-6; unclear D gene. There are 15 residues in the CDR3. Germline CDR1 and CDR2: SNHLY and FYNNEI. V lost 3 bases and J 1 base, leaving 7 bases between the germline ends. CDR3 region: CASSDRLSGANVLTF. CDR3 in DNA: TGTGCCAGCAGTGACAGACTGTCTGGGGCCAACGTCCTGACTTTC.

The chain is built from TRBV5-6 and TRBJ1-5, with D maybe TRBD1 (5 bases). CDR3 length: 14 amino acids. Trimming took 2 bases from V and 7 from J, leaving 13 bases between them. Germline CDR1 SGHDT, CDR2 YYEEEE. CDR3 sequence: CASSFKGVFQPQHF. As DNA, the CDR3 is TGTGCCAGCAGCTTCAAAGGGGTTTTCCAGCCCCAGCATTTT.

This clone turned up a few times. The rearrangement joins TRBV11-2 to TRBJ2-1; no definite D call. The germline CDR1 and CDR2 sequences are SGHAT and FQNNGV. The CDR3 consists of 11 residues. With 2 bases removed from V and 9 bases from J, the gap between germline ends came to 5 bases. The CDR3 loop is CASSLTIEQFF. Here the CDR3 DNA reads TGTGCCAGCAGCTTAACTATTGAGCAGTTCTTC.

The V and J genes are TRBV11-2 and TRBJ1-2; D is unclear. V shed 0 bases and J shed 8 bases, with 10 bases lying between them. The germline CDR1 and CDR2 sequences are SGHAT and FQNNGV. The CDR3 runs to 13 residues. DNA for the CDR3: TGTGCCAGCAGCTTAGATGGTCCGGGAGGCTACACCTTC. Translating it yields CASSLDGPGGYTF.

In its sample, this clone was seen a few times. The chain carries TRBV3-1 (or the pseudogene TRBV3-2) and TRBJ1-4, with D unresolved. The CDR3 is 15 amino acids. Deletions cut 0 bases from V and 5 bases from J, with 10 bases between. Germline values: CDR1 LGHDT, CDR2 YNNKEL (reference sequence). Written as DNA, the CDR3 is TGTGCCAGCAGCCAAGAACGAGGCACCAATGAAAAACTGTTTTTT. This codes for CASSQERGTNEKLFF.